Shown below are 27 T cell receptor beta chains from a single sample sequenced in a study of CD8 T cells in Susac syndrome. After extraction with the RNeasy kit, roughly 0.5 to 1 ug of the RNA was reverse transcribed using random hexamers. MiXCR was run by TCRdb on the immunoSEQ multiplex PCR reads, yielding one entry per CDR3 protein. The sample comprises about 240,000 distinct CDR3 sequences, less than 96% of which are singletons, and about 0.095% rests with the top ten. Sequencing was performed on CD4+ T cells from PBMCs. These TCRs come from a human donor with Susac syndrome.

The chain joins TRBV20-1 to TRBJ1-4, with D unclear. The CDR3 runs 15 residues. Trimming cost V 0 bases and J 5 bases, with 13 bases left between them. CDR1 is DFQATT, CDR2 SNEGSKA, per germline (reference sequence). The CDR3 protein is CSARDPGQTNEKLFF. In nucleotides, the CDR3 is TGCAGTGCTAGAGATCCCGGGCAGACGAATGAAAAACTGTTTTTT.

The gene calls are TRBV3-1 and TRBJ1-1; maybe TRBD1 (6 bases). This CDR3 region has 14 residues. Per germline, CDR1 LGHDT and CDR2 YNNKEL (reference sequence). V lost 2 bases and J lost 1, with 8 bases in between. Here the CDR3 DNA reads TGTGCCAGCAGCCAATCACAGGGGAACACTGAAGCTTTCTTT. Translating it yields CASSQSQGNTEAFF.

This rearrangement joins TRBV7-2 to TRBJ2-7, with 11 bases lining up with TRBD1. CDR1 and CDR2 from the germline V gene are SGHTA and FQGNSA. The CDR3 has 14 residues. The V gene end was trimmed by 2 bases and the J gene end by 7 bases; junction bases not matched to a gene: 4. The chain's CDR3 is CASSLRGTGGEQYF. In nucleotides, the CDR3 is TGTGCCAGCAGCTTACGCGGGACAGGGGGGGAGCAGTACTTC.

J is TRBJ2-3 and V is TRBV29-1; maybe TRBD1 (6 bases). Germline lookup yields CDR1 SQVTM and CDR2 ANQGSEA. This CDR3 comprises 14 residues. Trimming removed 5 bases at V and 0 bases at J, with 12 bases between. CDR3 nucleotides: TGCAGCGTTAGGACAGACGGTAGCACAGATACGCAGTATTTT. Encoded protein: CSVRTDGSTDTQYF.

This chain uses TRBV4-1 with TRBJ2-3; 9 bases are shared with TRBD2. CDR3 length: 15 residues. V lost 4 bases to trimming and J lost 3 bases; unmatched junction nucleotides: 5. CDR1 is MGHRA and CDR2 is YSYEKL in the germline V gene. CDR3 bases: TGCGCCAGCAGCCTTAGCGGGAGAGAAACAGATACGCAGTATTTT. This encodes CASSLSGRETDTQYF.

This clonotype came up once. V and J are TRBV29-1 and TRBJ2-5; no clear D gene. Germline loops: CDR1 SQVTM, CDR2 ANQGSEA. The germline V and J ends were trimmed by 4 bases and 7 bases, with 16 bases remaining between them. The CDR3 runs 13 residues. CDR3 DNA sequence: TGCAGCGTTGGTGTTTTGAGTGACGGGACCCAGTACTTC. Translation gives CSVGVLSDGTQYF.

V usage is TRBV28 and J usage is TRBJ2-1; a possible D gene is TRBD2 (6 bases). The V end was cut by 6 bases, the J end by 8 bases, with 8 bases between. CDR1 and CDR2 (germline): MDHEN, SYDVKM. The CDR3 consists of 11 residues. The CDR3 DNA reads TGTGCCAGCAGATGGGAGGATGAGCAGTTCTTC. It encodes CASRWEDEQFF.

This sequence joins TRBV5-1 and TRBJ2-5; no firm D call. Trimming took off 3 bases at V and 5 bases at J, with 17 bases between the two ends. Germline V gene sequence: CDR1 SGHRS, CDR2 YFSETQ. There are 15 residues in the CDR3. The CDR3 region is CASSSDPSLPETQYF. The CDR3 bases are TGCGCCAGCAGCTCCGACCCGTCCTTACCGGAGACCCAGTACTTC.

The gene calls are TRBV4-1 and TRBJ1-1; TRBD1 matches at 9 bases. This CDR3 is 15 amino acids long. The J segment lost 3 bases and the V segment lost 6 bases, leaving 8 bases of the junction unmatched. The germline gives CDR1 MGHRA, CDR2 YSYEKL. CDR3 nucleotides: TGCGCCAGCAGACGACCACAGGGGGCGGACACTGAAGCTTTCTTT. Translation gives CASRRPQGADTEAFF.

This CDR3 is CASSPRAQYGYTF. The CDR3 DNA sequence: TGTGCCAGCAGCCCCAGGGCCCAATATGGCTACACCTTC. The rearrangement joins TRBV27 to TRBJ1-2, with D possibly matching TRBD1 (5 bases). There are 13 residues in the CDR3. Trimming took 6 bases from V and 5 from J, leaving 13 bases between them. CDR1 and CDR2 (germline): MNHEY, SMNVEV (reference sequence).

This rearrangement joins TRBV20-1 to TRBJ2-7, with D unclear. The CDR3 spans 12 residues. Germline V gives CDR1 DFQATT, CDR2 SNEGSKA (reference sequence). Between the trimmed V and J ends, which lost 3 bases and 0 bases, there was a span of 6 bases. The CDR3 sequence is CSARLGSYEQYF. The CDR3 region has the DNA TGCAGTGCTAGGCTGGGCTCCTACGAGCAGTACTTC.

This clonotype was counted a single time. The V call is TRBV6-5, the J call TRBJ2-7; D may be TRBD2 (5 bases). The CDR3 contains 15 residues. Deletions cut 2 bases from V and 2 bases from J, with 13 bases between. Looked up from germline, CDR1 is MNHEY and CDR2 is SVGAGI. The CDR3 DNA follows: TGTGCCAGCAGTTACGGTGGCGGGCGTACCTACGAGCAGTACTTC. Amino acids: CASSYGGGRTYEQYF.

The chain recombines TRBV12-3 or TRBV12-4 with TRBJ2-4, with a possible D match to TRBD1 (6 bases). Trimming cost V 10 bases and J 1 base, with 23 bases left between them. The CDR3 sequence is 17 residues long. DNA of the CDR3: TGTGCCACCGTCCTCGTTTGGGGGCGCTGGGCCAAAAACATTCAGTACTTC. Amino acid sequence: CATVLVWGRWAKNIQYF.

V is TRBV3-1 and J is TRBJ2-3; 9 bases line up with TRBD2. The V gene's germline CDR1 is LGHDT and CDR2 YNNKEL (reference sequence). The CDR3 spans 17 residues. The junction had 11 bases not matched to a gene; V was cut back by 2 bases and J by 5 bases. The CDR3 loop reads CASSQPLVAGVEDTQYF. Written as DNA, the CDR3 is TGTGCCAGCAGCCAACCACTAGTAGCGGGAGTGGAAGATACGCAGTATTTT.

The V call is TRBV12-3 or TRBV12-4, the J call TRBJ2-5; D might be TRBD1 (5 bases). Between the trimmed V and J ends, which lost 8 bases and 4 bases, there was a span of 14 bases. This CDR3 is built from 13 residues. In DNA form, the CDR3 reads TGTGCCAGCTGCAGGGCTAGGCGAGAGACCCAGTACTTC. This codes for CASCRARRETQYF.

The rearrangement uses TRBV29-1 and TRBJ2-3; tentative D call: TRBD1 (7 bases). Germline V gene sequence: CDR1 SQVTM, CDR2 ANQGSEA. V shed 6 bases and J shed 1 base, with 11 bases lying between them. This CDR3 has 13 amino acids. CDR3 amino acids: CSVIRGGTDTQYF. In DNA, the CDR3 is TGCAGCGTGATCAGGGGGGGCACAGATACGCAGTATTTT.

The chain's CDR3 is CASSPTGGLFEKLFF. The CDR3 DNA follows: TGTGCCAGCTCACCAACGGGGGGGCTTTTTGAAAAACTGTTTTTT. The chain combines TRBV18 with TRBJ1-4, with D maybe TRBD1 (6 bases). V was pared by 2 bases and J by 7 bases, with 14 bases between. Germline CDR1 and CDR2: KGHSH and LQKENI. This CDR3 region has 15 residues.

J is TRBJ2-1 and V is TRBV11-2; D not resolved. Germline assignment: CDR1 SGHAT and CDR2 FQNNGV. The length of the CDR3 is 13 residues. V was shortened by 6 bases and J by 2 bases, with 8 bases between the two germline ends. The chain's CDR3 is CASRRFTYNEQFF. The CDR3 region has the DNA TGTGCCAGCAGGCGATTCACCTACAATGAGCAGTTCTTC. Combining the CDR3 with reference TRBV11-2 and TRBJ2-1 gives the whole variable domain EAGVAQSPRYKIIEKRQSVAFWCNPISGHATLYWYQQILGQGPKLLIQFQNNGVVDDSQLPKDRFSAERLKGVDSTLKIQPAKLEDSAVYLCASRRFTYNEQFFGPGTRLTVL.

J is TRBJ2-5 and V is TRBV5-6; 9 bases match TRBD1. V trimming: 6 bases; J trimming: 4 bases; junction bases outside the gene matches: 13. The CDR3 is 16 residues long. The V gene's germline CDR1 is SGHDT and CDR2 YYEEEE. The CDR3 sequence: CASTLPGQGIGETQYF. CDR3 in DNA: TGTGCCAGCACTCTCCCGGGACAGGGAATAGGAGAGACCCAGTACTTC.

The V call is TRBV5-1, the J call TRBJ2-6, with D uncertain. The germline gives CDR1 SGHRS, CDR2 YFSETQ. The CDR3 has 15 residues. Trimming removed 1 base from V and 2 bases from J, with 7 bases in between. The CDR3 nucleotides are TGCGCCAGCAGCTTGCCATGGACTGGGGCCAACGTCCTGACTTTC. Amino acids: CASSLPWTGANVLTF.

The V call is TRBV11-2, the J call TRBJ2-2, with a weak D call TRBD2 (5 bases). CDR1 SGHAT and CDR2 FQNNGV come from the germline V gene. This CDR3 contains 17 residues. The V and J ends lost 0 bases and 2 bases respectively, with 13 bases between them. CDR3 sequence: CASSLDPGRTNTGELFF. CDR3 in DNA: TGTGCCAGCAGCTTAGATCCTGGGCGGACTAACACCGGGGAGCTGTTTTTT. Combining the CDR3 with reference TRBV11-2 and TRBJ2-2 gives the whole variable domain EAGVAQSPRYKIIEKRQSVAFWCNPISGHATLYWYQQILGQGPKLLIQFQNNGVVDDSQLPKDRFSAERLKGVDSTLKIQPAKLEDSAVYLCASSLDPGRTNTGELFFGEGSRLTVL.

The sample holds one count of this clonotype. V is TRBV11-1 and J is TRBJ2-1, with a possible D match to TRBD2 (6 bases). This CDR3 has 16 residues. Germline V lookup: CDR1 SGHAT, CDR2 FQDESV (reference sequence). The V end lost 5 bases, the J end lost 5 bases, and 19 bases lay between the germline ends. CDR3 amino acids: CASSRRGGGAHNEQFF. CDR3 nucleotides: TGTGCCAGCAGCCGACGGGGCGGCGGGGCACACAATGAGCAGTTCTTC.

Only one count was recorded for this clonotype. The V call is TRBV12-3 or TRBV12-4, the J call TRBJ1-2, with 9 bases matching TRBD1. The V and J ends lost 6 bases and 0 bases, in that order; junction bases with no gene match: 2. CDR3 length equals 14 residues. The CDR3 bases are TGTGCCAGCAGGGACAGGGGCCCTAACTATGGCTACACCTTC. Its translation: CASRDRGPNYGYTF.

The rearrangement links TRBV20-1 to TRBJ2-3; D is unclear. Germline CDR1 reads DFQATT; CDR2 reads SNEGSKA (reference sequence). The CDR3 is 10 residues long. In nucleotides, the CDR3 is TGCAGCTCCTATGGGGATGCGCAGTATTTT. Its protein product is CSSYGDAQYF.

J is TRBJ1-2 and V is TRBV29-1; D is unresolved. The CDR3 runs 12 residues. CDR1 is SQVTM and CDR2 is ANQGSEA in the germline V gene. The ends were cut back, 4 bases at V and 4 bases at J, with 10 bases in the middle. The CDR3 DNA reads as TGCAGCGTTGGGTCCTCAATCTATGGCTACACCTTC. Translation gives CSVGSSIYGYTF. The full variable domain, with the rest looked up from reference TRBV29-1 and TRBJ1-2, is SAVISQKPSRDICQRGTSLTIQCQVDSQVTMMFWYRQQPGQSLTLIATANQGSEATYESGFVIDKFPISRPNLTFSTLTVSNMSPEDSSIYLCSVGSSIYGYTFGSGTRLTVV.

The rearrangement links TRBV6-6 to TRBJ1-1; tentatively, D is TRBD1 (6 bases). Germline values: CDR1 MNHNY, CDR2 SVGAGI (reference sequence). V was clipped by 1 base and J by 6 bases, with 15 bases between them. The CDR3 runs 15 residues. This CDR3 reads CASSYYQGISAEAFF. CDR3 DNA: TGTGCCAGCAGTTACTACCAGGGGATAAGTGCTGAAGCTTTCTTT.

The chain is built from TRBV5-1 and TRBJ1-5; D is unclear. Trimming took off 3 bases at V and 0 bases at J, with 10 bases between the two ends. Germline V gene data show CDR1 as SGHRS and CDR2 as YFSETQ. The CDR3 has 15 amino acids. CDR3 region: CASSSEGYSNQPQHF. The CDR3, as DNA: TGCGCCAGCAGCTCGGAAGGATATAGCAATCAGCCCCAGCATTTT.